A single sample gave rise to the 27 T cell receptor beta chains below, sequenced in a study of T cell responses to AZD1222 COVID-19 vaccine. Clones were sequenced by immunoSEQ multiplex PCR, and TCRdb holds only the in-frame ones, with some missing. The sample carries tens of thousands of clones, 80% to 95% recorded once. Material: peripheral blood, obtained 28 days after the second AZD1222 dose. Receptors were obtained from an adult who received the AZD1222 COVID-19 vaccine.

This clone was recorded only once. The chain couples TRBV15 to TRBJ1-1; D unclear. This CDR3 is 15 amino acids long. Germline V gene lookup returns CDR1 LNHNV and CDR2 YYDKDF (reference sequence). The germline V and J ends were trimmed by 5 bases and 0 bases, with 13 bases remaining between them. CDR3 region: CATSDYGGMNTEAFF. The DNA for the CDR3 is TGTGCCACCAGCGATTACGGAGGGATGAACACTGAAGCTTTCTTT.

The chain joins TRBV19 to TRBJ1-2, with a tentative D call TRBD1 (5 bases). Germline V gives CDR1 LNHDA, CDR2 SQIVND (reference sequence). This CDR3 spans 11 amino acids. V was shortened by 9 bases and J by 0 bases, with 5 bases between the two germline ends. CDR3 region: CARDTNYGYTF. The CDR3 DNA reads as TGTGCCAGGGACACTAACTATGGCTACACCTTC.

This chain joins TRBV5-8 and TRBJ1-1; 7 positions agree with TRBD1. Germline values: CDR1 SGHTS, CDR2 YDEGEE. This CDR3 spans 15 amino acids. V trimming: 5 bases; J trimming: 5 bases; junction bases outside the gene matches: 12. The CDR3 spells CASRFRGRRYTEAFF. In nucleotides, the CDR3 is TGTGCCAGCAGATTTAGGGGGCGTCGGTATACTGAAGCTTTCTTT.

This sequence joins TRBV19 and TRBJ1-5; D is unresolved. Germline V lookup: CDR1 LNHDA, CDR2 SQIVND (reference sequence). This CDR3 region has 13 residues. V was pared by 5 bases and J by 9 bases, with 14 bases between. In DNA form, the CDR3 reads TGTGCCAGTAGTCCCCCGGTTGTTACGCCCCAGCATTTT. It codes for CASSPPVVTPQHF.

The V and J genes are TRBV19 and TRBJ2-1, with TRBD2 identical over 12 bases. Germline V lookup: CDR1 LNHDA, CDR2 SQIVND (reference sequence). J was trimmed by 5 bases and V by 11 bases; bases with no gene match: 13. This CDR3 comprises 16 residues. Here the CDR3 DNA reads TGTGCCCCTTACTCACCTCTAGCGGGGGGGCACAATGAGCAGTTCTTC. It encodes CAPYSPLAGGHNEQFF.

The chain is built from TRBV18 and TRBJ2-7; D unclear. CDR1 and CDR2 (germline): KGHSH, LQKENI. The CDR3 has 21 amino acids. V lost 3 bases and J lost 5, with 35 bases in between. The CDR3 region is CASSPRSVRNAQFSLTHEQYF. CDR3 in DNA: TGTGCCAGCTCACCCCGCTCGGTCCGTAACGCCCAATTTTCTCTCACCCACGAGCAGTACTTC.

The chain employs TRBV5-1 and TRBJ2-2; 7 positions agree with TRBD1. The J segment lost 3 bases and the V segment lost 0 bases, leaving 5 bases of the junction unmatched. The CDR3 is 16 residues long. CDR1 and CDR2 (germline): SGHRS, YFSETQ. The CDR3 DNA reads TGCGCCAGCAGCTTGGGAAGAACAGGGGACACCGGGGAGCTGTTTTTT. Translated: CASSLGRTGDTGELFF.

J is TRBJ2-1 and V is TRBV24-1; D call uncertain. V was shortened by 7 bases and J by 6 bases, with 6 bases between the two germline ends. This CDR3 comprises 11 residues. Germline lookup yields CDR1 KGHDR and CDR2 SFDVKD. The CDR3 loop reads CATRHSNEQFF. CDR3 nucleotide sequence: TGTGCCACCAGACACAGCAATGAGCAGTTCTTC.

V and J are TRBV2 and TRBJ1-6, with D hard to call. CDR3 length: 14 amino acids. The germline gives CDR1 SNHLY, CDR2 FYNNEI. V was clipped by 4 bases and J by 9 bases, with 13 bases between them. CDR3 sequence reads: CASSADGMVSPLHF. The CDR3 DNA reads as TGTGCCAGCAGTGCCGACGGAATGGTTTCACCCCTCCACTTT.

The rearrangement links TRBV2 to TRBJ2-5; tentatively, D is TRBD1 or TRBD2 (5 bases each). The CDR3 has 14 residues. V was cut by 3 bases and J by 5 bases, with 13 bases left in between. Germline assignment: CDR1 SNHLY and CDR2 FYNNEI. CDR3 nucleotide sequence: TGTGCCAGCAGTGAGGGACGGGGCGGGGAGACCCAGTACTTC. It codes for CASSEGRGGETQYF. Full variable domain (rest looked up from reference TRBV2 and TRBJ2-5): EPEVTQTPSHQVTQMGQEVILRCVPISNHLYFYWYRQILGQKVEFLVSFYNNEISEKSEIFDDQFSVERPDGSNFTLKIRSTKLEDSAMYFCASSEGRGGETQYFGPGTRLLVL.

The gene calls are TRBV5-6 and TRBJ2-7; D gene uncertain. The CDR3 totals 16 residues. Germline loops: CDR1 SGHDT, CDR2 YYEEEE. Trimming pared 5 bases from V and 6 bases from J, leaving 24 bases between. CDR3 DNA sequence: TGTGCCAGCAGGCCTAGTTACAGTTCTACCCTAGTCGAGCAGTACTTC. This translates into CASRPSYSSTLVEQYF.

The chain has TRBV9 and TRBJ2-5, with 11 positions matching TRBD2. The CDR3 length is 16 residues. Per germline, CDR1 SGDLS and CDR2 YYNGEE. V dropped 0 bases and J dropped 4; count of bases not matched to a gene: 5. CDR3 residues: CASSVVSGGAGETQYF. CDR3 nucleotides: TGTGCCAGCAGCGTAGTTAGCGGGGGGGCCGGAGAGACCCAGTACTTC.

This clone has just one count. This rearrangement joins TRBV28 to TRBJ1-1, with a weak D call TRBD1 (6 bases). Germline assignment: CDR1 MDHEN and CDR2 SYDVKM. V was clipped by 7 bases and J by 0 bases, with 21 bases between them. The CDR3 is made up of 17 amino acids. The CDR3 is CASKGGLGGFLNTEAFF. As DNA, the CDR3 is TGTGCCAGCAAAGGGGGTCTGGGGGGGTTCCTGAACACTGAAGCTTTCTTT.

This rearrangement joins TRBV6-5 to TRBJ2-7; the D gene is possibly TRBD1 (6 bases). Trimming took 6 bases from V and 0 from J, leaving 9 bases between them. The germline gives CDR1 MNHEY, CDR2 SVGAGI. This CDR3 has 13 amino acids. The CDR3 sequence is CASSGQNSYEQYF. In DNA, the CDR3 is TGTGCCAGCAGCGGACAGAACTCCTACGAGCAGTACTTC.

This clone showed up just a few times. The rearrangement uses TRBV5-1 and TRBJ2-2; D not resolved. There are 14 residues in the CDR3. The germline V gene has CDR1 SGHRS and CDR2 YFSETQ. V lost 2 bases and J 4 bases, leaving 9 bases between the germline ends. The CDR3 loop is CASSFGYPTGELFF. CDR3 coding DNA: TGCGCCAGCAGCTTTGGTTACCCCACCGGGGAGCTGTTTTTT.

This clone was counted a few times. The rearrangement joins TRBV29-1 to TRBJ1-1; D is undetermined. CDR3 length: 17 amino acids. V was trimmed by 1 base and J by 5 bases, leaving 23 bases between them. Per germline, CDR1 SQVTM and CDR2 ANQGSEA. The chain's CDR3 is CSVEVRKGAGGLTEAFF. The CDR3 nucleotides are TGCAGCGTTGAAGTGCGTAAGGGCGCGGGAGGTTTGACTGAAGCTTTCTTT.

V usage is TRBV19 and J usage is TRBJ2-1, with 8 bases that match TRBD2. From germline, CDR1 is LNHDA and CDR2 SQIVND (reference sequence). The CDR3 spans 14 residues. V lost 3 bases, J lost 12 bases, and 10 bases stayed unmatched. CDR3 bases: TGTGCCAGTAGTATTACTAGCGGCAGGGAGGGGCAGTTCTTC. It encodes CASSITSGREGQFF.

The chain carries TRBV10-2 and TRBJ1-5; D gene uncertain. Germline assignment: CDR1 WSHSY and CDR2 SAAADI. The V end was cut by 2 bases, the J end by 7 bases, with 12 bases between. This CDR3 spans 14 amino acids. The chain's CDR3 is CASSEASLGQPQHF. The DNA of the CDR3 is TGCGCCAGCAGTGAGGCATCCCTGGGGCAGCCCCAGCATTTT.

This clone has a single count. This sequence joins TRBV2 and TRBJ1-6, with D unresolved. Per the germline V gene, CDR1 is SNHLY and CDR2 is FYNNEI. Trimming removed 1 base at V and 4 bases at J, with 8 bases between. This CDR3 is 15 amino acids long. CDR3 DNA: TGTGCCAGCAGTGAAGACCCGGGGTATAATTCACCCCTCCACTTT. Translated: CASSEDPGYNSPLHF. The whole variable domain, remainder taken from reference TRBV2 and TRBJ1-6, is EPEVTQTPSHQVTQMGQEVILRCVPISNHLYFYWYRQILGQKVEFLVSFYNNEISEKSEIFDDQFSVERPDGSNFTLKIRSTKLEDSAMYFCASSEDPGYNSPLHFGNGTRLTVT.

This clone was counted a few times. The V gene is TRBV5-1, the J gene TRBJ1-2; D is undetermined. Per germline, CDR1 SGHRS and CDR2 YFSETQ. CDR3 length: 13 residues. The germline V and J ends were trimmed by 3 bases and 4 bases, with 10 bases remaining between them. The CDR3 nucleotides are TGCGCCAGCAGCTACGAGGGCAGCTATGGCTACACCTTC. Protein: CASSYEGSYGYTF.

About this clone itself: Additional DNA sequences in this sample encode the identical CDR3. This chain connects TRBV11-2 to TRBJ2-5, with D possibly called TRBD1 or TRBD2 (5 bases each). This CDR3 is 13 amino acids long. The V end lost 5 bases, the J end lost 0 bases, and 7 bases lay between the germline ends. CDR1 is SGHAT, CDR2 FQNNGV, per germline. The CDR3 nucleotides are TGTGCCAGCAGCCCGGGACACCAAGAGACCCAGTACTTC. This gives the protein CASSPGHQETQYF.

The V and J genes are TRBV7-8 and TRBJ2-1; 8 bases are a match to TRBD2. Per the germline V gene, CDR1 is SGHVS and CDR2 is FQNEAQ. The CDR3 consists of 17 residues. V shed 1 base, J shed 5 bases, and the junction held 10 bases outside the gene matches. The CDR3 sequence: CASSLGPYRGGHNEQFF. The CDR3 region has the DNA TGTGCCAGCAGCTTAGGCCCGTATCGGGGGGGCCACAATGAGCAGTTCTTC.

V is TRBV5-4 and J is TRBJ2-7; TRBD2 aligns across 12 bases. With 3 bases clipped from V and 4 bases from J, the junction kept 14 bases outside the gene matches. The CDR3 extends over 18 amino acids. Germline V gene lookup returns CDR1 SGHNT and CDR2 YYREEE (reference sequence). CDR3 protein: CASSSSTSGGPLNYEQYF. DNA of the CDR3: TGTGCCAGCAGCTCCTCGACTAGCGGGGGCCCCCTAAATTACGAGCAGTACTTC.

This clone was recorded once. This chain links TRBV7-9 with TRBJ2-7, with 7 bases fitting TRBD1. The V segment lost 2 bases and the J segment 2 bases; nucleotides outside the gene matches: 6. The CDR3 is 15 residues long. CDR1 SEHNR and CDR2 FQNEAQ come from the germline V gene (reference sequence). CDR3 region: CASSLYGQGAYEQYF. In DNA form, the CDR3 reads TGTGCCAGCAGCTTATACGGGCAGGGGGCCTACGAGCAGTACTTC.

The chain carries TRBV9 and TRBJ1-2; 9 nucleotides agree with TRBD1. The germline CDR1 and CDR2 sequences are SGDLS and YYNGEE. The V gene end was trimmed by 4 bases and the J gene end by 7 bases; junction bases not matched to a gene: 11. The CDR3 has 15 amino acids. The CDR3 sequence: CASSKRTGEFSGYTF. Written as DNA, the CDR3 is TGTGCCAGCAGCAAGAGGACAGGGGAGTTTTCTGGCTACACCTTC.

The CDR3 here is CSASLQGSLYF. CDR3 bases: TGCAGTGCTTCCTTACAGGGGTCTCTGTACTTC. The chain joins TRBV20-1 to TRBJ2-7, with 7 bases aligning to TRBD1. This CDR3 contains 11 residues. V lost 5 bases to trimming and J lost 12 bases; unmatched junction nucleotides: 10. Germline CDR1 reads DFQATT; CDR2 reads SNEGSKA (reference sequence).

This rearrangement joins TRBV3-1 (or the pseudogene TRBV3-2) to TRBJ2-1, with D possibly being TRBD1 (6 bases). V gave up 4 bases and J gave up 15 bases, with 19 bases separating them. The CDR3 has 13 amino acids. Per germline, CDR1 LGHDT and CDR2 YNNKEL (reference sequence). The CDR3 bases are TGTGCCAGCAGCCCTGGACGCGACAGGTCTGCGTTCTTC. Its translation: CASSPGRDRSAFF.